The rows below give T cell receptor beta chains drawn from one sample of a study of cytomegalovirus exposure and HLA in healthy donors. Generated by immunoSEQ multiplex PCR, the TCRdb table keeps only in-frame clones and is missing some. Altogether 65,000 to 85,000 clones are present, under 80% being singletons, with the ten largest covering approximately 5%. Sequencing was performed on PBMCs. These receptors came from a man in his 60s in good health and CMV-seropositive. The CDR3 runs from the conserved cysteine through the conserved F or W. D genes are given only for firm matches. Part of the rows lack a size; the others show once, few, many or a class for expanded clones.

V gene: TRBV5-1; clone size: NA; J gene: TRBJ2-7; D gene: TRBD1; CDR3 length: 14; CDR3 DNA: TGCGCCAGCAGCGGGACAGCCCTCTCCTACGAGCAGTACTTC; CDR3 protein: CASSGTALSYEQYF
V gene: TRBV18; clone size: NA; J gene: TRBJ2-2; D gene: TRBD1; CDR3 length: 15; CDR3 DNA: TGTGCCAGCGCATCCGGGACAGGGAACACCGGGGAGCTGTTTTTT; CDR3 protein: CASASGTGNTGELFF
V gene: TRBV7-6; clone size: once; J gene: TRBJ2-1; D gene: TRBD1; CDR3 length: 17; CDR3 DNA: TGTGCCAGCAGCTTAATAGTAATGGGGACAGATCCCAATGAGCAGTTCTTC; CDR3 protein: CASSLIVMGTDPNEQFF
V gene: TRBV11-2; clone size: NA; J gene: TRBJ2-1; D gene: NA; CDR3 length: 12; CDR3 DNA: TGTGCCAGCAGCCCTGGGATCGGGGGGCAGTTCTTC; CDR3 protein: CASSPGIGGQFF
V gene: TRBV5-1; clone size: once; J gene: TRBJ2-5; D gene: TRBD2; CDR3 length: 14; CDR3 DNA: TGCGCCAGCAGCGCGGCGGGAGGGCAAGAGACCCAGTACTTC; CDR3 protein: CASSAAGGQETQYF
V gene: TRBV5-1; clone size: once; J gene: TRBJ2-1; D gene: TRBD2; CDR3 length: 15; CDR3 DNA: TGCGCCAGCAGCTTCGCGGGAGGAGGGAGATGGGAGCAGTTCTTC; CDR3 protein: CASSFAGGGRWEQFF
V gene: TRBV20-1; clone size: NA; J gene: TRBJ1-5; D gene: TRBD1; CDR3 length: 11; CDR3 DNA: TGCAGTGTAGGGACAGATCAGCCCCAGCATTTT; CDR3 protein: CSVGTDQPQHF
V gene: TRBV30; clone size: NA; J gene: TRBJ2-3; D gene: TRBD2; CDR3 length: 14; CDR3 DNA: TGTGCCTGGAGCCATAGCGGGCTTGGCGATACGCAGTATTTT; CDR3 protein: CAWSHSGLGDTQYF
V gene: TRBV4-1; clone size: few; J gene: TRBJ2-1; D gene: TRBD2; CDR3 length: 15; CDR3 DNA: TGCGCCAGCAGCCAAGAAACGGGAGGGCAGGATGAGCAGTTCTTC; CDR3 protein: CASSQETGGQDEQFF
V gene: TRBV29-1; clone size: NA; J gene: TRBJ2-1; D gene: TRBD2; CDR3 length: 13; CDR3 DNA: TGCAGCGGAGTAGCTAGCGGGACCAATGAGCAGTTCTTC; CDR3 protein: CSGVASGTNEQFF
V gene: TRBV5-1; clone size: NA; J gene: TRBJ1-1; D gene: TRBD1; CDR3 length: 16; CDR3 DNA: TGCGCCAGCCTTGCCTTTCCGGGACAGGGGAACACTGAAGCTTTCTTT; CDR3 protein: CASLAFPGQGNTEAFF
V gene: TRBV19; clone size: NA; J gene: TRBJ1-6; D gene: NA; CDR3 length: 14; CDR3 DNA: TGTGCCAGTAGCCTGGGACTAGGGGGTTCACCCCTCCACTTT; CDR3 protein: CASSLGLGGSPLHF
V gene: TRBV7-9; clone size: NA; J gene: TRBJ2-5; D gene: TRBD1; CDR3 length: 14; CDR3 DNA: TGTGCCAGCAGGGCCGGGACAGCCCAAGAGACCCAGTACTTC; CDR3 protein: CASRAGTAQETQYF